This T cell receptor beta chain was retrieved from a study of blood T cell repertoires in COVID-19. This table comes from immunoSEQ multiplex PCR, and its TCRdb copy is limited to in-frame clones, with some not included. The sample lists 150,000 or so clones, 75% to 90% occurring once. The V gene lost 3 bases and the J gene lost 6 bases, with 3 bases spanning the gap. Germline V lookup: CDR1 LNHDA, CDR2 SQIVND (reference sequence). The CDR3 contains 11 residues. This TCR was sampled from a man aged 18 to 30 with COVID-19, enrolled during active disease. Material for sequencing was peripheral blood. This chain connects TRBV19 to TRBJ2-1; D is unresolved. CDR3 amino acids: CASSIINEQFF. CDR3 coding DNA: TGTGCCAGTAGTATCATCAATGAGCAGTTCTTC.